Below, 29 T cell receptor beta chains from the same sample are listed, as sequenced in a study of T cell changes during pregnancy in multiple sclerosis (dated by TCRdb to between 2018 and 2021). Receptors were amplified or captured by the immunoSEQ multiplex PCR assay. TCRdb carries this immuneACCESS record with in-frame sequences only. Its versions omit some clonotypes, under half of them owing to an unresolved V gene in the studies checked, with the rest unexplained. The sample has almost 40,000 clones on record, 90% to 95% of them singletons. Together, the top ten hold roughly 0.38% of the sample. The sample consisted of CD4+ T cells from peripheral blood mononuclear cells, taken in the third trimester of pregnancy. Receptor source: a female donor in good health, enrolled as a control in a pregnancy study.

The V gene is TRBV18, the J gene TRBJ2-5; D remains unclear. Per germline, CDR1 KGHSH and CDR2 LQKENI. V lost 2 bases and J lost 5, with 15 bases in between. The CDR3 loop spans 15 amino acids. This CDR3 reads CASSPYDSGPETQYF. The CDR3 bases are TGTGCCAGCTCACCATATGATTCAGGCCCGGAGACCCAGTACTTC.

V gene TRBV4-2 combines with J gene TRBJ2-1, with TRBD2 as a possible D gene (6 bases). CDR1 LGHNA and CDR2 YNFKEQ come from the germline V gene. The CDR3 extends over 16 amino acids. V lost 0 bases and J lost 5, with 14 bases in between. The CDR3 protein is CASSQDLTGEDNEQFF. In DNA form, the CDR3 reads TGTGCCAGCAGCCAAGATCTTACCGGGGAGGACAATGAGCAGTTCTTC.

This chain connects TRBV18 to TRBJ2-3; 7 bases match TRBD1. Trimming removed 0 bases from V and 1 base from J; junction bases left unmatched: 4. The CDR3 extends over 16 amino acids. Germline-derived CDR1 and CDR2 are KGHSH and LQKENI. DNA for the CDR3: TGTGCCAGCTCACCACCCAGGGGGTTCGGCACAGATACGCAGTATTTT. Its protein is CASSPPRGFGTDTQYF.

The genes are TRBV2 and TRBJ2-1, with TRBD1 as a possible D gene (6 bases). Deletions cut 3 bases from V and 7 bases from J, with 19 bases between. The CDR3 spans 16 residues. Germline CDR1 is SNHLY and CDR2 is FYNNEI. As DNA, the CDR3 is TGTGCCAGCAGTGAGTCCGGGACACGGGTAAGGAATGAGCAGTTCTTC. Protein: CASSESGTRVRNEQFF.

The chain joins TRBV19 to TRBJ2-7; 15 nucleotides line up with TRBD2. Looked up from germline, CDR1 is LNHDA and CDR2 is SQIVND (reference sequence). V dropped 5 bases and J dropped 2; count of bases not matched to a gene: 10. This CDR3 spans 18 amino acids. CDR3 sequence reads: CASSPRTSGRVSPYEQYF. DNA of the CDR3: TGTGCCAGTAGTCCCCGGACTAGCGGGAGGGTATCCCCCTACGAGCAGTACTTC.

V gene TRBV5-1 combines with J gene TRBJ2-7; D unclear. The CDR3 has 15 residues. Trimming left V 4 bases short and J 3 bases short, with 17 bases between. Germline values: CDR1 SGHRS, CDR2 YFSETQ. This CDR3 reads CASSPELTTFYEQYF. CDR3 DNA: TGCGCCAGCAGCCCCGAGCTCACCACTTTCTACGAGCAGTACTTC.

The CDR3 reads CASTHGESFYEQYF. The DNA for the CDR3 is TGTGCCAGCACCCACGGGGAGAGCTTCTACGAGCAGTACTTC. V usage is TRBV27 and J usage is TRBJ2-7, with TRBD2 as a possible D gene (5 bases). Germline assignment: CDR1 MNHEY and CDR2 SMNVEV (reference sequence). This CDR3 comprises 14 residues. Trimming removed 7 bases at V and 3 bases at J, with 16 bases between.

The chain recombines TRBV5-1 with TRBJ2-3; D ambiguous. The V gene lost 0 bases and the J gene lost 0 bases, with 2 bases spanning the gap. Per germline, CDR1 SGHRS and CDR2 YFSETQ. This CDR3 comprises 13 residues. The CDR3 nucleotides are TGCGCCAGCAGCTTGGCTAGCACAGATACGCAGTATTTT. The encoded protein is CASSLASTDTQYF.

Written as DNA, the CDR3 is TGTGCCAGCAGCCGACTAGGCCAAGAGACCCAGTACTTC. This encodes CASSRLGQETQYF. The V call is TRBV6-5, the J call TRBJ2-5; a weak D match, TRBD2 (6 bases). V lost 6 bases and J 1 base, leaving 9 bases between the germline ends. CDR3 length equals 13 residues. The V gene's germline CDR1 is MNHEY and CDR2 SVGAGI.

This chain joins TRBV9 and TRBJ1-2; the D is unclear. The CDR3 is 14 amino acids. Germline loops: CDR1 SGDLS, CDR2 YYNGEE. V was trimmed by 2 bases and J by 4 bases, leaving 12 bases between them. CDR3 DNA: TGTGCCAGCAGCGTTCTGGGCAGCTTCTATGGCTACACCTTC. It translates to CASSVLGSFYGYTF.

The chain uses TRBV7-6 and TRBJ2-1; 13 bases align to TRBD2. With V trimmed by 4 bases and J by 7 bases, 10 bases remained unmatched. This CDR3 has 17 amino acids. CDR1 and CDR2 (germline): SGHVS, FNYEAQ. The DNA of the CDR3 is TGTGCCAGCAGCTCACCTCCAACTAGCGGGAGGGCGAATGAGCAGTTCTTC. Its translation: CASSSPPTSGRANEQFF.

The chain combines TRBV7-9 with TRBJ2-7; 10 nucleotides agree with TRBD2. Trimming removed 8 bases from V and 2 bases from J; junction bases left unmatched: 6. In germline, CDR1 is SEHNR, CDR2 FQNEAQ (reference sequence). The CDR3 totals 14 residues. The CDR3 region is CASHSGLATYEQYF. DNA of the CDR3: TGTGCCAGCCATTCGGGACTAGCGACCTACGAGCAGTACTTC.

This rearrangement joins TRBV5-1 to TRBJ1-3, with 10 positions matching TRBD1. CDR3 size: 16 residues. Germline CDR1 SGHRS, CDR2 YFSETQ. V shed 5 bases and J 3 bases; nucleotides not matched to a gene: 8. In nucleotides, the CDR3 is TGCGCCAGCAGTGAGCAGGGACAGGGGTATGGAAACACCATATATTTT. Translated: CASSEQGQGYGNTIYF.

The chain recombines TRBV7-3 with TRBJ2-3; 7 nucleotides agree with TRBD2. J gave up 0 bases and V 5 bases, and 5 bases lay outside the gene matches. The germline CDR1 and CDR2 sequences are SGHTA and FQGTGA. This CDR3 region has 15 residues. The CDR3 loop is CASSPSGTSTDTQYF. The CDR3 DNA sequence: TGTGCCAGCAGCCCTAGCGGTACTAGCACAGATACGCAGTATTTT.

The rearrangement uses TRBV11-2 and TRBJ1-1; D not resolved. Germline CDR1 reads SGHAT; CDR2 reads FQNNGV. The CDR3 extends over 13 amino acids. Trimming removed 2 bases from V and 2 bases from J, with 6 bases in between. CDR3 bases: TGTGCCAGCAGCTTAACGCTAAACACTGAAGCTTTCTTT. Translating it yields CASSLTLNTEAFF.

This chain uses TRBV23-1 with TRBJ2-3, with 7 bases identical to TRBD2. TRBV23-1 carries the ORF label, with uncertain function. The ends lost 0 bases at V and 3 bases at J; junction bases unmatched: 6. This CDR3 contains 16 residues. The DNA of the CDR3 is TGCGCCAGCAGTCAATCTGGGGGTAGCGGGACAGATACGCAGTATTTT. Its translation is CASSQSGGSGTDTQYF.

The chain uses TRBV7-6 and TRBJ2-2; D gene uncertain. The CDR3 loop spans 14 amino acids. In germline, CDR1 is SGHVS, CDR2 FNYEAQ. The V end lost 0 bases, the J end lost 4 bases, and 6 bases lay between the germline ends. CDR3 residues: CASSLARFTGELFF. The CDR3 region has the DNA TGTGCCAGCAGCTTAGCCCGGTTCACCGGGGAGCTGTTTTTT.

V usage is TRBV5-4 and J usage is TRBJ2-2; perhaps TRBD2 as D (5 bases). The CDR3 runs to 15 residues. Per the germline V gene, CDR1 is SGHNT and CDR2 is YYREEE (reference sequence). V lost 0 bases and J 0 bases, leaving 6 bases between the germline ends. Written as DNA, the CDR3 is TGTGCCAGCAGCTTGGCGGGGTCGAACACCGGGGAGCTGTTTTTT. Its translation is CASSLAGSNTGELFF.

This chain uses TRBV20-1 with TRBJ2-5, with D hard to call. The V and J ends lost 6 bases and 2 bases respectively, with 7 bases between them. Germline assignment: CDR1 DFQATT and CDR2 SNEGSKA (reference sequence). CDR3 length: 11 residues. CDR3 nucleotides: TGCAGTGCCACGACACAAGAGACCCAGTACTTC. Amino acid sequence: CSATTQETQYF.

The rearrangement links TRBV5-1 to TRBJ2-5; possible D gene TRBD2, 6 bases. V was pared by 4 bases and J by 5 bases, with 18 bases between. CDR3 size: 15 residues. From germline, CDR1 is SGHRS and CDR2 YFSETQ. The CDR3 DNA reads TGCGCCAGCAGCCTAGGGACTTTACTTGAGGAGACCCAGTACTTC. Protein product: CASSLGTLLEETQYF.

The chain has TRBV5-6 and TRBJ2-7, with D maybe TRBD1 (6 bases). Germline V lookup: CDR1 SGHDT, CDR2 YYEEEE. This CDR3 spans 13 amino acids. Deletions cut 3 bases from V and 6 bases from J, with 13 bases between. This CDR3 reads CASSSYRAGEQYF. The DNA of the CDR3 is TGTGCCAGCAGCTCTTACAGGGCCGGCGAGCAGTACTTC. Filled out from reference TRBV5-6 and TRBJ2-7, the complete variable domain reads DAGVTQSPTHLIKTRGQQVTLRCSPKSGHDTVSWYQQALGQGPQFIFQYYEEEERQRGNFPDRFSGHQFPNYSSELNVNALLLGDSALYLCASSSYRAGEQYFGPGTRLTVT.

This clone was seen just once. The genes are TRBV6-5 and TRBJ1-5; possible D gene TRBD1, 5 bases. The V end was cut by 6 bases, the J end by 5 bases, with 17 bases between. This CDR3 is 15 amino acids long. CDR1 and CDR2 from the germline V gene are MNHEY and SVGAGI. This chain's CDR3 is CASSRNGGTDQPQHF. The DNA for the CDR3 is TGTGCCAGCAGCCGTAACGGGGGGACCGATCAGCCCCAGCATTTT.

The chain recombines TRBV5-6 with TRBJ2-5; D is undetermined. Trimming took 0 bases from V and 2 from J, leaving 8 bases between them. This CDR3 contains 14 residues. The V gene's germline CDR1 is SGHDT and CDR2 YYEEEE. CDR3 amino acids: CASSLVTRQETQYF. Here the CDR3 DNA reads TGTGCCAGCAGCTTGGTAACCAGACAAGAGACCCAGTACTTC.

The CDR3 is CASSLIYSYGYTF. The CDR3 coding sequence is TGTGCCAGCAGCTTAATTTACTCGTATGGCTACACCTTC. The gene calls are TRBV5-8 and TRBJ1-2; D unclear. V was pared by 2 bases and J by 5 bases, with 10 bases between. The germline gives CDR1 SGHTS, CDR2 YDEGEE. The CDR3 loop spans 13 amino acids. The full variable domain, completed using reference TRBV5-8 and TRBJ1-2, is EAGVTQSPTHLIKTRGQQATLRCSPISGHTSVYWYQQALGLGLQFLLWYDEGEERNRGNFPPRFSGRQFPNYSSELNVNALELEDSALYLCASSLIYSYGYTFGSGTRLTVV.

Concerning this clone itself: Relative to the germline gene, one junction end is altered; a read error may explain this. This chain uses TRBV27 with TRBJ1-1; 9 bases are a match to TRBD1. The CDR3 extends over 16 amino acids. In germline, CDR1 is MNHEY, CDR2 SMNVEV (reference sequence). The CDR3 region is CASSSYRQGVNTEAFF. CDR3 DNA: TGTGCCAGCAGTTCCTATCGACAGGGGGTGAATACTGAAGCTTTCTTT.

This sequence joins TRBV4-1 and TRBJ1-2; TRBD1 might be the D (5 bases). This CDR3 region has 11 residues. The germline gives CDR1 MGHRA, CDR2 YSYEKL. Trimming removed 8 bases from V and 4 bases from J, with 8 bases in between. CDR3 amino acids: CASGGSYGYTF. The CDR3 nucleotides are TGCGCCAGCGGGGGGTCCTATGGCTACACCTTC.

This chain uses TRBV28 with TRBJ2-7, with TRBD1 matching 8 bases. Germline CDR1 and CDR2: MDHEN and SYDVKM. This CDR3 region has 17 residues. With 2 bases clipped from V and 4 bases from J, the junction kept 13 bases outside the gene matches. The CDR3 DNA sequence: TGTGCCAGCAGTTTACCAGCTCCGGGACAGGCGAAATACGAGCAGTACTTC. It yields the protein CASSLPAPGQAKYEQYF. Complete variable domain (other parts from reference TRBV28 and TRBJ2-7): DVKVTQSSRYLVKRTGEKVFLECVQDMDHENMFWYRQDPGLGLRLIYFSYDVKMKEKGDIPEGYSVSREKKERFSLILESASTNQTSMYLCASSLPAPGQAKYEQYFGPGTRLTVT.

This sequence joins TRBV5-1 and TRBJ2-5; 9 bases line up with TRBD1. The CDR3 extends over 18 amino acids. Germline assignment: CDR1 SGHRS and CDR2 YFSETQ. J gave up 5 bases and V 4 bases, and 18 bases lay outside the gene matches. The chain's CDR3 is CASSLGPGWDRDGETQYF. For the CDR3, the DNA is TGCGCCAGCAGCCTTGGCCCGGGGTGGGACAGGGATGGGGAGACCCAGTACTTC. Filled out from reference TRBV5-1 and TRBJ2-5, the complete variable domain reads KAGVTQTPRYLIKTRGQQVTLSCSPISGHRSVSWYQQTPGQGLQFLFEYFSETQRNKGNFPGRFSGRQFSNSRSEMNVSTLELGDSALYLCASSLGPGWDRDGETQYFGPGTRLLVL.

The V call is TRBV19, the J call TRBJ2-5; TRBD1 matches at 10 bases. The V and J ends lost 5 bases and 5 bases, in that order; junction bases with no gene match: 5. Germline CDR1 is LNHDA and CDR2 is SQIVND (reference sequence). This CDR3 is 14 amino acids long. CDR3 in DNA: TGTGCCAGTAGTTCGACAGGGGGCGGGGAGACCCAGTACTTC. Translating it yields CASSSTGGGETQYF.